The rows below give T cell receptor beta chains drawn from one sample of a study of T cell changes during pregnancy in multiple sclerosis. Generated by immunoSEQ multiplex PCR, the TCRdb table keeps only in-frame clones and is missing some. Among 98,000 or so clones listed, over 85% were seen once. This specimen was peripheral blood, taken after pregnancy. These receptors were taken from a female donor with multiple sclerosis, enrolled in a pregnancy study. Both conserved end residues are part of each CDR3. The D gene is left open where the match is weak. The size field is filled for only some rows; it gives once, few, many or a size class.

clone_size j_call v_call d_call cdr3_nt cdr3_aa
NA TRBJ2-4 TRBV4-1 NA TGCGCCAGCAGCCAAGAGTTGAAGCGGGCAGACCTAGCCAAAAACATTCAGTACTTC CASSQELKRADLAKNIQYF
NA TRBJ1-1 TRBV27 TRBD1 TGTGCCAGCAGTACCCAGGGGGCTGGCACTGAAGCTTTCTTT CASSTQGAGTEAFF
once TRBJ2-1 TRBV14 TRBD2 TGTGCCAGCAGCCCACTCCTAGCGGGTTTAAACAATGAGCAGTTCTTC CASSPLLAGLNNEQFF
NA TRBJ1-2 TRBV6-5 TRBD1 TGTGCCAGCAGCACAGGGGCAGGATATGGCTACACCTTC CASSTGAGYGYTF
NA TRBJ1-1 TRBV27 NA TGTGCCAGCAGGGGTAGTAGGGGAAAGACCACTGAAGCTTTCTTT CASRGSRGKTTEAFF
NA TRBJ2-7 TRBV4-3 TRBD2 TGCGCCAGCAGCCAAGAGGCCCAAGCTTGGACTAGCGGGAGTTACGAGCAGTACTTC CASSQEAQAWTSGSYEQYF
NA TRBJ2-5 TRBV30 TRBD1 TGTGCCTGGACCAGAACGGGGACAGGGGGAGAGACCCAGTACTTC CAWTRTGTGGETQYF
NA TRBJ1-4 TRBV19 NA TGTGCCAGTAGTGTTGGTACGGAACTGTTTTTT CASSVGTELFF
NA TRBJ1-5 TRBV27 TRBD1 TGTGCCAGCAGTTTATCCCTGGACAGGGATGGGGGAACCAATCAGCCCCAGCATTTT CASSLSLDRDGGTNQPQHF
NA TRBJ2-3 TRBV29-1 NA TGCAGCGTCAGCGGGGCAGGGGGCGAAGATACGCAGTATTTT CSVSGAGGEDTQYF
once TRBJ1-2 TRBV6-1 TRBD1 TGTGCCAGCAGTGAAGAGGGGACAGCCTACAACTATGGCTACACCTTC CASSEEGTAYNYGYTF
NA TRBJ2-1 TRBV7-3 TRBD2 TGTGCCAGCACCACGGGACTAGCGGGGAACAATGAGCAGTTCTTC CASTTGLAGNNEQFF
NA TRBJ1-4 TRBV5-1 NA TGCGCCAGCAGCTTGGGACAGGCTGCAACTAATGAAAAACTGTTTTTT CASSLGQAATNEKLFF
NA TRBJ2-2 TRBV27 TRBD1 TGTGCCAGCCAGACCGGGACAGTGAACACCGGGGAGCTGTTTTTT CASQTGTVNTGELFF
NA TRBJ1-2 TRBV27 TRBD1 TGTGCCAGCAGTTTCGGCGGGACAGCTCTGCGCTATGGCTACACCTTC CASSFGGTALRYGYTF
NA TRBJ2-6 TRBV28 NA TGTGCCAGCAGCGACTTTGTCGGGGCCAACGTCCTGACTTTC CASSDFVGANVLTF
NA TRBJ2-7 TRBV13 NA TGTGCCAGCAGCCGTGGGTCCAGCGGCCCCTACGAGCAGTACTTC CASSRGSSGPYEQYF
NA TRBJ2-1 TRBV4-1 TRBD2 TGCGCCAGCAGCCATGGCGGCGGGAGCTCCTACAATGAGCAGTTCTTC CASSHGGGSSYNEQFF
NA TRBJ1-2 TRBV9 TRBD1 TGTGCCAGCAGGAATACAGGGGGCGACTATGGCTACACCTTC CASRNTGGDYGYTF
NA TRBJ2-2 TRBV5-1 TRBD2 TGCGCCAGCAGCTTGACTAGCGGGGTCGCGAACACCGGGGAGCTGTTTTTT CASSLTSGVANTGELFF
once TRBJ2-1 TRBV28 NA TGTGCCAGCAGTTTGACATTGGGTCAGCACAATGAGCAGTTCTTC CASSLTLGQHNEQFF
NA TRBJ2-7 TRBV5-4 TRBD2 TGTGCCAGCAGCTTCTCTAGCGGCTCCTACGAGCAGTACTTC CASSFSSGSYEQYF
once TRBJ1-2 TRBV25-1 NA TGTGCCAGCAGTGCCATACAGGGCTCCTATGGCTACACCTTC CASSAIQGSYGYTF
NA TRBJ1-2 TRBV5-1 NA TGCGCCAGCAGCTTGGAGGGGAAGGGCTACACCTTC CASSLEGKGYTF
NA TRBJ1-2 TRBV18 NA TGTGCCAGCTCACCAGGGATAGGGGTCGACTATGGCTACACCTTC CASSPGIGVDYGYTF
NA TRBJ2-5 TRBV20-1 NA TGCAGTGCTAGACCCGGGGAGACCCAGTACTTC CSARPGETQYF
once TRBJ2-7 TRBV19 TRBD2 TGTGCCAGTAGTCTTAAGCGGGAAGGGTACGAGCAGTACTTC CASSLKREGYEQYF
NA TRBJ2-7 TRBV27 NA TGTGCCAGCAGTTTATCCACCCATCCTACGGGGCAGTACTTC CASSLSTHPTGQYF
NA TRBJ2-2 TRBV2 NA TGTGCCAGCAGCTTAGTCGGGGAGCTGTTTTTT CASSLVGELFF
NA TRBJ2-1 TRBV2 TRBD2 TGTGCCAGCAGCGACGTATTACTAGCGGGAGTGGTCAATGAGCAGTTCTTC CASSDVLLAGVVNEQFF
NA TRBJ2-5 TRBV6-1 NA TGTGCCAGCAGTGAAATGACTTTAACCCAGTACTTC CASSEMTLTQYF
NA TRBJ2-1 TRBV4-1 NA TGCGCCAGCAGCCAGATTGGGGACAACTCCTACAATGAGCAGTTCTTC CASSQIGDNSYNEQFF
NA TRBJ2-7 TRBV2 NA TGTGCCAGCAGGGGCCGCGGAGGGGGCGTCCAAAGGAGGTACGAGCAGTACTTC CASRGRGGGVQRRYEQYF
once TRBJ1-4 TRBV25-1 TRBD1 TGTGCCAGCACATTCCACGGGACAGGGGATGGAAAACTGTTTTTT CASTFHGTGDGKLFF
NA TRBJ2-1 TRBV28 TRBD1 TGTGCCAGCAAGACAGGGGTACCTTTGAAGCAGTTCTTC CASKTGVPLKQFF
NA TRBJ2-7 TRBV11-2 NA TGTGCCAGCAGCTTAGATCTGGGGAGCTCCTACGAGCAGTACTTC CASSLDLGSSYEQYF
NA TRBJ2-7 TRBV19 TRBD1 TGTGCCAGTAGTGCCTCAGCAGGGGGCGGGTACGAGCAGTACTTC CASSASAGGGYEQYF
NA TRBJ2-3 TRBV5-1 TRBD2 TGCGCCAGCAGCTTTGGACTAGCGGGAGGCCCTAGCACAGATACGCAGTATTTT CASSFGLAGGPSTDTQYF
NA TRBJ1-2 TRBV23-1 NA TGCGCCAGCAGTCCACGGGGAGGGCCCGGCTACACCTTC CASSPRGGPGYTF
few TRBJ1-1 TRBV5-5 NA TGTGCCAGCTACTGGGCCATGAACACTGAAGCTTTCTTT CASYWAMNTEAFF
NA TRBJ2-7 TRBV6-5 NA TGTGCCAGCAGTTCACAGCCAGCCTACGAGCAGTACTTC CASSSQPAYEQYF
NA TRBJ2-7 TRBV28 NA TGTGCCAGCACACAGGACTCCTACGAGCAGTACTTC CASTQDSYEQYF
NA TRBJ1-1 TRBV15 TRBD1 TGTGCCACCAGCACGGAAAACACTGGGACAGGCAGGAACACTGAAGCTTTCTTT CATSTENTGTGRNTEAFF
NA TRBJ2-5 TRBV6-5 NA TGTGCCAGCAGTTACTCGCAGCGGGACCAAGAGACCCAGTACTTC CASSYSQRDQETQYF
NA TRBJ2-7 TRBV15 NA TGTGCCACCAGCAGAGACAGGGGGGTATACTACGAGCAGTACTTC CATSRDRGVYYEQYF
NA TRBJ2-7 TRBV5-1 NA TGCGCCAGCCGGCCTCAAACAGGGAGCTCCTACGAGCAGTACTTC CASRPQTGSSYEQYF
NA TRBJ2-7 TRBV28 TRBD2 TGTGCCAGCAGTCCGGGACTAGCGGGAGGACGGACCTACGAGCAGTACTTC CASSPGLAGGRTYEQYF